This T cell receptor (beta chain) was captured in a study of response to subunit inactivated influenza vaccine. TCRdb recomputed calls from the RT-PCR reads with MiXCR, one row per CDR3 protein. Seen here are 630,000 or so distinct CDR3 sequences, 15% to 19% observed once, and the top ten hold 11%. CDR1 SEHNR and CDR2 FQNEAQ come from the germline V gene (reference sequence). Between the trimmed V and J ends, which lost 5 bases and 5 bases, there was a span of 12 bases. The length of the CDR3 is 14 residues. The rearrangement uses TRBV7-9 and TRBJ2-2; D uncertain. This TCR was recovered from a man in his fifties or sixties who received an inactivated influenza vaccine. This sample comprised PBMCs from blood, obtained 12 days after vaccination. CDR3 nucleotides: TGTGCCAGCAGCACGAGGACGTCGACCGGGGAGCTGTTTTTT. This encodes CASSTRTSTGELFF.